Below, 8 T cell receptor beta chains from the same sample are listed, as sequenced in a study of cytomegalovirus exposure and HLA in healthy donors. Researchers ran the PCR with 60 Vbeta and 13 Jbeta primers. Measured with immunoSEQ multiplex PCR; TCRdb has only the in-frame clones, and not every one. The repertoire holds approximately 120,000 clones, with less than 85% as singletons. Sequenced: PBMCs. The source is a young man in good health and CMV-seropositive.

CDR3 protein: CASSQSFGTSGDQETQYF. As DNA, the CDR3 is TGTGCCAGCAGTCAATCTTTCGGGACTAGCGGGGATCAAGAGACCCAGTACTTC. The chain recombines TRBV7-2 with TRBJ2-5; 13 bases agree with TRBD2. From germline, CDR1 is SGHTA and CDR2 FQGNSA. The CDR3 has 18 residues. V lost 6 bases and J lost 2; bases outside the gene matches: 12.

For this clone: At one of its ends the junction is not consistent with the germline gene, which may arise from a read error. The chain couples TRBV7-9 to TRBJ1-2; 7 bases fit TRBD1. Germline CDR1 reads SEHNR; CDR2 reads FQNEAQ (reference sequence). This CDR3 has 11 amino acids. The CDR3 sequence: CASSLAGQRPF. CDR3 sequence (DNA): TGTGCCAGCAGCTTAGCGGGACAGAGACCCTTC.

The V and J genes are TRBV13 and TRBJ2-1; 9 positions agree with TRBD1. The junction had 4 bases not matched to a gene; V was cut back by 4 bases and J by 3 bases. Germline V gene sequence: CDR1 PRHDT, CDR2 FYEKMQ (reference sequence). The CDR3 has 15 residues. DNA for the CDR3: TGTGCCAGCAGCTCGGACAGGGGCTTCTACAATGAGCAGTTCTTC. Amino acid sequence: CASSSDRGFYNEQFF. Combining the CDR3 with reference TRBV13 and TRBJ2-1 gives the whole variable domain AAGVIQSPRHLIKEKRETATLKCYPIPRHDTVYWYQQGPGQDPQFLISFYEKMQSDKGSIPDRFSAQQFSDYHSELNMSSLELGDSALYFCASSSDRGFYNEQFFGPGTRLTVL.

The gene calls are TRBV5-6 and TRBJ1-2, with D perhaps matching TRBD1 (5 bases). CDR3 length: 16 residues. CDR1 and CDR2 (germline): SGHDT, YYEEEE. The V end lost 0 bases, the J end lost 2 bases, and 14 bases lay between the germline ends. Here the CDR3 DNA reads TGTGCCAGCAGCTTGGTCGGGGGTACAGAAAACTATGGCTACACCTTC. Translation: CASSLVGGTENYGYTF.

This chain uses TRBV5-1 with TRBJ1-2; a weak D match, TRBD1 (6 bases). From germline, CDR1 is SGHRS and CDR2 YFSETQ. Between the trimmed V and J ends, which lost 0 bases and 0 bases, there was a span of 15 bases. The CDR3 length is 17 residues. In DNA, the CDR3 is TGCGCCAGCAGCTTGGTTAGGGGGAAAAATCCTAACTATGGCTACACCTTC. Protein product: CASSLVRGKNPNYGYTF.

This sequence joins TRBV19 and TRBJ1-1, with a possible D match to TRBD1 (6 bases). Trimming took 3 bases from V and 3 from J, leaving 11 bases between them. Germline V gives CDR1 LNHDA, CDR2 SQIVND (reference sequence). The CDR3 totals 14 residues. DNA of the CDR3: TGTGCCAGTAGTATTGGGGCAGGGGACACTGAAGCTTTCTTT. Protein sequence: CASSIGAGDTEAFF.

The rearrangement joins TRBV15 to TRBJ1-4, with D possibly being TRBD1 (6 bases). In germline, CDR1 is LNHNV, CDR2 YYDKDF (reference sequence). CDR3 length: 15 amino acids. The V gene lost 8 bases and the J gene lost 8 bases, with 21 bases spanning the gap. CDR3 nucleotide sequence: TGTGCCACCTGGAGCTACAGGGAAGGAGGAGAAAAACTGTTTTTT. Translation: CATWSYREGGEKLFF.

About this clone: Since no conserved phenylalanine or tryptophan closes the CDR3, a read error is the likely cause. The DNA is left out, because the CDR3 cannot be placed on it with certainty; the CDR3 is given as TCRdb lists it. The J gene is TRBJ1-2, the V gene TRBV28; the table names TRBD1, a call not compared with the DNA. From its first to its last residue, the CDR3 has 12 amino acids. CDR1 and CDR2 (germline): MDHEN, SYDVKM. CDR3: CASSQPGQGILV.